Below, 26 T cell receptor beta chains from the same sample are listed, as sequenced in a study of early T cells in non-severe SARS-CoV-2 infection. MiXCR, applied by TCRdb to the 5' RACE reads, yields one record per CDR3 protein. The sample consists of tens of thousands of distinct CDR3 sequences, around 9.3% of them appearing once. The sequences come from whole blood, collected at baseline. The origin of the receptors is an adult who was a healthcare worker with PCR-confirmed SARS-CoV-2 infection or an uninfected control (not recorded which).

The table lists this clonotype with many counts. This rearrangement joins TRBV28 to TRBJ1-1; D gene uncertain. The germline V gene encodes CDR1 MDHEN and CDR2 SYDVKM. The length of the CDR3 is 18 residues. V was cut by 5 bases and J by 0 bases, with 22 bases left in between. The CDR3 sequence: CASSPSWGGSNLNTEAFF. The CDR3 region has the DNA TGTGCCAGCAGTCCCTCTTGGGGAGGGTCTAATCTGAACACTGAAGCTTTCTTT.

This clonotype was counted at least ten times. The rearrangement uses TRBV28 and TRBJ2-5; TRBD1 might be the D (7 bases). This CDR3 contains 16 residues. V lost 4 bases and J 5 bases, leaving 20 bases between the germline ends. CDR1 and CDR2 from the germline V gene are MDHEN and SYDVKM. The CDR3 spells CASSSISPTGRETQYF. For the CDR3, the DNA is TGTGCCAGCAGTTCCATTTCACCGACAGGGAGGGAGACCCAGTACTTC.

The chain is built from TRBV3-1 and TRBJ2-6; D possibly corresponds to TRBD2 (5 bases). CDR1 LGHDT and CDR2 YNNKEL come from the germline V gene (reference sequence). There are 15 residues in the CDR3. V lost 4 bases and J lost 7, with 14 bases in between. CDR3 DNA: TGTGCCAGCAGCCCAATGGTCGCTAGCGCCAACGTCCTGACTTTC. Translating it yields CASSPMVASANVLTF.

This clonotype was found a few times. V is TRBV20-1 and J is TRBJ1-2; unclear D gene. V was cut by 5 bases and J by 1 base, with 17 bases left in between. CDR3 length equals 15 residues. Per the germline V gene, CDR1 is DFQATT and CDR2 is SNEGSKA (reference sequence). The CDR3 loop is CSAPKPGALNYGYTF. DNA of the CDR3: TGCAGTGCTCCAAAGCCAGGTGCCCTTAACTATGGCTACACCTTC.

CDR3 protein: CASSPSGSYNEQFF. CDR3 DNA sequence: TGTGCCAGCTCCCCTAGCGGGAGTTACAATGAGCAGTTCTTC. V and J are TRBV6-2 or TRBV6-3 and TRBJ2-1; 10 bases agree with TRBD2. CDR1 and CDR2 (germline): MNHEY, SVGEGT. The junction had 5 bases not matched to a gene; V was cut back by 8 bases and J by 4 bases. There are 14 residues in the CDR3.

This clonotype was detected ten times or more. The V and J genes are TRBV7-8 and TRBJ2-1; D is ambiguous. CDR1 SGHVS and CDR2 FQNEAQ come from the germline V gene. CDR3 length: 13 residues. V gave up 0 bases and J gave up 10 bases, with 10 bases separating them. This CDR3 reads CASSLAHRTEQFF. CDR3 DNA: TGTGCCAGCAGCTTAGCACATCGGACCGAGCAGTTCTTC.

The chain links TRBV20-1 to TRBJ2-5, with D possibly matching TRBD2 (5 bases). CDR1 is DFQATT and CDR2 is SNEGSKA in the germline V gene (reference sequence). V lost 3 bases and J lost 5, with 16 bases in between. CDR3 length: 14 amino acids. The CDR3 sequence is CSARTNIGAETQYF. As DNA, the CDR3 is TGCAGTGCTAGGACTAATATCGGCGCTGAGACCCAGTACTTC.

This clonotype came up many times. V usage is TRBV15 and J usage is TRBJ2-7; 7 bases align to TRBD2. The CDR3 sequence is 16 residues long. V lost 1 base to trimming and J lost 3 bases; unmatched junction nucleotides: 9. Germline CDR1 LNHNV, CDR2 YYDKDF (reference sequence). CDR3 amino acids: CATSRVAGARGYEQYF. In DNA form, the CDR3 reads TGTGCCACCAGCAGAGTCGCGGGAGCACGCGGCTACGAGCAGTACTTC.

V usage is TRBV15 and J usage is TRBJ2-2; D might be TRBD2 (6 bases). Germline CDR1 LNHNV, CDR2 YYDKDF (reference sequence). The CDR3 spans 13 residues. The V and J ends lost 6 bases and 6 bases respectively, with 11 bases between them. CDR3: CATRRGGAGELFF. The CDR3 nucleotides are TGTGCCACCAGAAGGGGAGGCGCCGGGGAGCTGTTTTTT.

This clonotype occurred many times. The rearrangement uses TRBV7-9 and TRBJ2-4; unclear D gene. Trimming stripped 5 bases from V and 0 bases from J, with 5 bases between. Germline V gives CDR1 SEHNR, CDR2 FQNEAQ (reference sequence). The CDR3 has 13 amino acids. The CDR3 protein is CASSELAKNIQYF. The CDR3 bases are TGTGCCAGCAGCGAGCTAGCCAAAAACATTCAGTACTTC.

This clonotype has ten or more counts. The CDR3 is CASSLSLVADTQYF. Written as DNA, the CDR3 is TGTGCCAGCAGTTTAAGCTTAGTGGCAGATACGCAGTATTTT. The chain carries TRBV27 and TRBJ2-3; D gene unclear. Germline values: CDR1 MNHEY, CDR2 SMNVEV (reference sequence). V shed 2 bases and J shed 4 bases, with 10 bases lying between them. The length of the CDR3 is 14 residues.

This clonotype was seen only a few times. The CDR3 is CSARDGTHGNQPQHF. CDR3 coding DNA: TGCAGTGCTAGAGATGGGACTCATGGCAATCAGCCCCAGCATTTT. The rearrangement links TRBV20-1 to TRBJ1-5, with a possible D match to TRBD1 (5 bases). Germline CDR1 is DFQATT and CDR2 is SNEGSKA (reference sequence). This CDR3 comprises 15 residues. Trimming took off 0 bases at V and 2 bases at J, with 11 bases between the two ends.

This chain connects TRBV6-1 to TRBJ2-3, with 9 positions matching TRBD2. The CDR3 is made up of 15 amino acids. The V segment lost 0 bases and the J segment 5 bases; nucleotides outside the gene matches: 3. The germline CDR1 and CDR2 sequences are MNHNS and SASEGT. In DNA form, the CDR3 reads TGTGCCAGCAGTGAAGCGCCGACTAGCGGAGATACGCAGTATTTT. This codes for CASSEAPTSGDTQYF.

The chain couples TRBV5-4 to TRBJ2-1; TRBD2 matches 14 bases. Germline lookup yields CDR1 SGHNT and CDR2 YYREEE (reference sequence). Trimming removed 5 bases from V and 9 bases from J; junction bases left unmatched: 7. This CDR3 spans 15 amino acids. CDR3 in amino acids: CASSPGLAGEGEQFF. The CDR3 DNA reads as TGTGCCAGCAGTCCGGGACTAGCGGGAGAGGGTGAGCAGTTCTTC.

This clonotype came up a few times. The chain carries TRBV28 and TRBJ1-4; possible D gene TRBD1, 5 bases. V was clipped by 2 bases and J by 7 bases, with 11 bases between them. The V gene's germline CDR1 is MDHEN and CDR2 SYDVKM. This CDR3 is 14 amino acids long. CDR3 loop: CASSLNRPIEKLFF. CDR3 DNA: TGTGCCAGCAGTTTAAACAGGCCGATTGAAAAACTGTTTTTT. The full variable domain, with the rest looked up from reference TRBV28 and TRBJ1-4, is DVKVTQSSRYLVKRTGEKVFLECVQDMDHENMFWYRQDPGLGLRLIYFSYDVKMKEKGDIPEGYSVSREKKERFSLILESASTNQTSMYLCASSLNRPIEKLFFGSGTQLSVL.

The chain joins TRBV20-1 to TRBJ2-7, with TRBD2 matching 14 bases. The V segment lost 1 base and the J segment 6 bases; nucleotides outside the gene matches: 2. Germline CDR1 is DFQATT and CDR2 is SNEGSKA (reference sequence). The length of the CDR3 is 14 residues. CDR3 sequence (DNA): TGCAGTGCTAGAGGGACTAGCGGGAGGTCCGAGCAGTACTTC. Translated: CSARGTSGRSEQYF.

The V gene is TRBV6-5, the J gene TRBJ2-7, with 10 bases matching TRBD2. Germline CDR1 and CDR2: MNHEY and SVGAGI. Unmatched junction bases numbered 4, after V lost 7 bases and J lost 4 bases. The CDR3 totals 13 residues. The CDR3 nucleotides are TGTGCCAGCAAGCGGACTAGCGGATACGAGCAGTACTTC. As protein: CASKRTSGYEQYF.

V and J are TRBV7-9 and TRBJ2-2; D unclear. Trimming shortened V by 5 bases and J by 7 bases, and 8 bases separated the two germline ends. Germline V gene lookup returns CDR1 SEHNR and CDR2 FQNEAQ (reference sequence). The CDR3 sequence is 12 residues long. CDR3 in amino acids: CASSRAVGELFF. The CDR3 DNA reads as TGTGCCAGCAGCCGGGCGGTCGGGGAGCTGTTTTTT.

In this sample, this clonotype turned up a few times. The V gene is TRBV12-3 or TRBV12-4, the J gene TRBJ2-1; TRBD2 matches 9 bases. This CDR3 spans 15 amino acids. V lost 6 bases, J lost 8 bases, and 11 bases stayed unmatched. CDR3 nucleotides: TGTGCCAGCAGCCGGGTCGGACTAGCGAGGGATGAGCAGTTCTTC. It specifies CASSRVGLARDEQFF.

CDR3 DNA sequence: TGTGCCAGCAGCTCCGTCACTAGCGGGTACGAGCAGTACTTC. It codes for CASSSVTSGYEQYF. The chain employs TRBV3-1 and TRBJ2-7; 9 bases fit TRBD2. Germline assignment: CDR1 LGHDT and CDR2 YNNKEL (reference sequence). V was pared by 5 bases and J by 4 bases, with 6 bases of the junction left unmatched. The CDR3 spans 14 residues.

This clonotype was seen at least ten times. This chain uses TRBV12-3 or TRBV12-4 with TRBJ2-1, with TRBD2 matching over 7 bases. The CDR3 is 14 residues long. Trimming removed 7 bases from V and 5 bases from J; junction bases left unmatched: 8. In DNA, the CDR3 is TGTGCCAGCACCGGGAGGATGGGAAACAATGAGCAGTTCTTC. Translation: CASTGRMGNNEQFF.

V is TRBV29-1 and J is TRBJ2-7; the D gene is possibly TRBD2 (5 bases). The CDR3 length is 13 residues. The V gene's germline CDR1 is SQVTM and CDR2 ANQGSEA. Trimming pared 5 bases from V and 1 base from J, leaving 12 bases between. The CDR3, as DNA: TGCAGCGTTATCCCATCGGGGTCCTACGAGCAGTACTTC. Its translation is CSVIPSGSYEQYF.

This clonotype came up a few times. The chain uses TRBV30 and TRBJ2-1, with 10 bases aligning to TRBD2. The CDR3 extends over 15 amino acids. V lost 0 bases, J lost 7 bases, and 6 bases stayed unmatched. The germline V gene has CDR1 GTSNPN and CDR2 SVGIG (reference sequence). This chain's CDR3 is CAWSVPGLAINEQFF. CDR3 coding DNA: TGTGCCTGGAGTGTTCCGGGACTAGCGATTAATGAGCAGTTCTTC.

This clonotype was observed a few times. In DNA form, the CDR3 reads TGCAGTGCTAGTGGGGGGGACTCTGAAGCTTTCTTT. Its protein is CSASGGDSEAFF. V gene TRBV20-1 combines with J gene TRBJ1-1; perhaps TRBD1 as D (5 bases). V lost 3 bases to trimming and J lost 6 bases, with 11 bases between them. This CDR3 is 12 amino acids long. Per germline, CDR1 DFQATT and CDR2 SNEGSKA (reference sequence).

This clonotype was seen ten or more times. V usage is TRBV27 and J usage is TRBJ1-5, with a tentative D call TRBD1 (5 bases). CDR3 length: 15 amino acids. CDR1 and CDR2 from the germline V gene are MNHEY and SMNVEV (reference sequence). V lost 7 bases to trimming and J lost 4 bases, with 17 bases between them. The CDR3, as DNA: TGTGCCAGCATTGGGGCAGGTGAATCGAATCAGCCCCAGCATTTT. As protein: CASIGAGESNQPQHF.

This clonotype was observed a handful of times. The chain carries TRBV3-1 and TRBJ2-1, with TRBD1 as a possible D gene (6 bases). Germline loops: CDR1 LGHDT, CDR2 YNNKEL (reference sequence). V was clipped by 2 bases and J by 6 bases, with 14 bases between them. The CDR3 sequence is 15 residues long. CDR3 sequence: CASSQSGVYGNEQFF. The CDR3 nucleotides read TGTGCCAGCAGCCAATCAGGGGTGTACGGCAATGAGCAGTTCTTC.